The rows below give T cell receptor beta chains drawn from one sample of a study of T cell responses to AZD1222 COVID-19 vaccine. Clones were sequenced by immunoSEQ multiplex PCR, and TCRdb holds only the in-frame ones, with some missing. The data hold 180,000 or so clones, with 88% observed a single time. The sequences come from peripheral blood, collected 28 days after the second AZD1222 dose. The receptor source for this set is an adult who received the AZD1222 COVID-19 vaccine. The CDR3 runs from the conserved cysteine through the conserved F or W. A D gene is named only where the DNA matches it firmly. Expanded clones are given a class, and other clones once, few, many or no size at all.

clone size: -; V gene: TRBV6-4; J gene: TRBJ1-6; D gene: -; CDR3 DNA: TGTGCCAGCAGTGACATGACGGAGCTTGGAGATAATTCACCCCTCCACTTT; CDR3 protein: CASSDMTELGDNSPLHF
clone size: -; V gene: TRBV11-3; J gene: TRBJ2-1; D gene: -; CDR3 DNA: TGTGCCAGCAGCGCCAACAGGGTTTCCTACAATGAGCAGTTCTTC; CDR3 protein: CASSANRVSYNEQFF
clone size: -; V gene: TRBV10-3; J gene: TRBJ1-1; D gene: -; CDR3 DNA: TGTGCCATCAACGATCAGGGGAACACTGAAGCTTTCTTT; CDR3 protein: CAINDQGNTEAFF
clone size: -; V gene: TRBV5-1; J gene: TRBJ2-7; D gene: -; CDR3 DNA: TGCGCCAGCAGCTTGGCCTCGGACCGGGGATACGAGCAGTACTTC; CDR3 protein: CASSLASDRGYEQYF
clone size: few; V gene: TRBV28; J gene: TRBJ2-7; D gene: -; CDR3 DNA: TGTGCCAGCAGTCGTCTGGGCGGGACCTACGAGCAGTACTTC; CDR3 protein: CASSRLGGTYEQYF
clone size: -; V gene: TRBV14; J gene: TRBJ2-1; D gene: -; CDR3 DNA: TGTGCCAGCAGCCCCCGGGACCCCCGTCTGGAAAATGAGCAGTTCTTC; CDR3 protein: CASSPRDPRLENEQFF
clone size: once; V gene: TRBV4-3; J gene: TRBJ2-1; D gene: TRBD2; CDR3 DNA: TGCGCCAGCAGCCAAGGGGGAGGGGCCGGGAAAAATGAGCAGTTCTTC; CDR3 protein: CASSQGGGAGKNEQFF
clone size: -; V gene: TRBV30; J gene: TRBJ1-4; D gene: -; CDR3 DNA: TGTGCCTGGAGTGTAAGGAGGGATGGAAAACTGTTTTTT; CDR3 protein: CAWSVRRDGKLFF
clone size: -; V gene: TRBV6-5; J gene: TRBJ2-2; D gene: -; CDR3 DNA: TGTGCCAGCGGGGCTACGTGGGGCACCGGGGAGCTGTTTTTT; CDR3 protein: CASGATWGTGELFF
clone size: -; V gene: TRBV27; J gene: TRBJ1-5; D gene: -; CDR3 DNA: TGTGCCAGCAGTTTTCGCGGGGACGATCAGCCCCAGCATTTT; CDR3 protein: CASSFRGDDQPQHF
clone size: few; V gene: TRBV7-2; J gene: TRBJ1-2; D gene: -; CDR3 DNA: TGTGCCAGCAGCTTAGAGACCGGTATGGGCTACACCTTC; CDR3 protein: CASSLETGMGYTF
clone size: -; V gene: TRBV9; J gene: TRBJ2-7; D gene: -; CDR3 DNA: TGTGCCAGCAGCCCCCAGACCACGTCATACTACGAGCAGTACTTC; CDR3 protein: CASSPQTTSYYEQYF
clone size: once; V gene: TRBV11-3; J gene: TRBJ2-1; D gene: TRBD2; CDR3 DNA: TGTGCCAGCAGCGCGGGGGGGGAGCTAGCGGCACTACAGTTCTTC; CDR3 protein: CASSAGGELAALQFF
clone size: -; V gene: TRBV6-6; J gene: TRBJ1-2; D gene: -; CDR3 DNA: TGTGCCAGCAGTTACGGGCAGGGGTGGGACTATGGCTACACCTTC; CDR3 protein: CASSYGQGWDYGYTF
clone size: -; V gene: TRBV3-1/TRBV3-2; J gene: TRBJ1-2; D gene: -; CDR3 DNA: TGTGCCAGCAGCCAAGATCAGCATGGCTACACCTTC; CDR3 protein: CASSQDQHGYTF
clone size: -; V gene: TRBV24-1; J gene: TRBJ2-1; D gene: TRBD2; CDR3 DNA: TGTGCCACCAGTGATTTGGAGGCGCCTAGCGGACCCAATGAGCAGTTCTTC; CDR3 protein: CATSDLEAPSGPNEQFF
clone size: once; V gene: TRBV5-1; J gene: TRBJ2-7; D gene: TRBD2; CDR3 DNA: TGCGCCAGCAGACTCTCCGGCGGGGGGGCCCCGGGCGAGCAGTACTTC; CDR3 protein: CASRLSGGGAPGEQYF
clone size: -; V gene: TRBV7-9; J gene: TRBJ2-7; D gene: -; CDR3 DNA: TGTGCCAGCAGCGAAGGGTACGAGCAGTACTTC; CDR3 protein: CASSEGYEQYF
clone size: -; V gene: TRBV24-1; J gene: TRBJ2-1; D gene: TRBD2; CDR3 DNA: TGTGCCACCAGTGCCCTCGGGGGGTCCTACAATGAGCAGTTCTTC; CDR3 protein: CATSALGGSYNEQFF
clone size: -; V gene: TRBV9; J gene: TRBJ2-1; D gene: -; CDR3 DNA: TGTGCCAGCAGCGCCCGGCTAGCACCGAGCGATGAGCAGTTCTTC; CDR3 protein: CASSARLAPSDEQFF
clone size: -; V gene: TRBV27; J gene: TRBJ2-2; D gene: -; CDR3 DNA: TGTGCCAGCAGCCCGAGGCCAGGAATCGGGGAGCTGTTTTTT; CDR3 protein: CASSPRPGIGELFF
clone size: -; V gene: TRBV6-1; J gene: TRBJ1-5; D gene: -; CDR3 DNA: TGTGCCAGCAGTGAAGGAACAGGCGGTAATCAGCCCCAGCATTTT; CDR3 protein: CASSEGTGGNQPQHF
clone size: -; V gene: TRBV7-8; J gene: TRBJ2-7; D gene: TRBD2; CDR3 DNA: TGTGCCAGCAGCTTAGTTGCCGGGACTAGCGGGAGTTACGAGCAGTACTTC; CDR3 protein: CASSLVAGTSGSYEQYF
clone size: -; V gene: TRBV2; J gene: TRBJ2-2; D gene: -; CDR3 DNA: TGTGCCAGCAGTTACGAGTGGACCGGGGAGCTGTTTTTT; CDR3 protein: CASSYEWTGELFF
clone size: -; V gene: TRBV4-2; J gene: TRBJ2-7; D gene: TRBD1; CDR3 DNA: TGTGCCAGCAGCCAACTCGGACAGGGGAGAGGCGAGCAGTACTTC; CDR3 protein: CASSQLGQGRGEQYF
clone size: -; V gene: TRBV5-1; J gene: TRBJ2-7; D gene: -; CDR3 DNA: TGCGCCAGCAGCTTGTGGGACGAAAGCTCCTACGAGCAGTACTTC; CDR3 protein: CASSLWDESSYEQYF
clone size: -; V gene: TRBV7-9; J gene: TRBJ2-3; D gene: TRBD2; CDR3 DNA: TGTGCCAGCATCCGCGGGAGGGGGGCCGATACGCAGTATTTT; CDR3 protein: CASIRGRGADTQYF
clone size: -; V gene: TRBV6-5; J gene: TRBJ1-6; D gene: TRBD1; CDR3 DNA: TGTGCCAGCAGTTCCCCGGGACAGGGGAATTCACCCCTCCACTTT; CDR3 protein: CASSSPGQGNSPLHF
clone size: -; V gene: TRBV6-5; J gene: TRBJ1-4; D gene: -; CDR3 DNA: TGTGCCAGCATAAGGGGGGGGCCGGAAGAAAAACTGTTTTTT; CDR3 protein: CASIRGGPEEKLFF
clone size: -; V gene: TRBV6-5; J gene: TRBJ2-1; D gene: TRBD2; CDR3 DNA: TGTGCCAGCAGTCGACAGACTAGCGGGACCGAGCAGTTCTTC; CDR3 protein: CASSRQTSGTEQFF
clone size: -; V gene: TRBV10-3; J gene: TRBJ1-3; D gene: -; CDR3 DNA: TGTGCCAGCCGCCGGGACGGAGGATACACCATATATTTT; CDR3 protein: CASRRDGGYTIYF
clone size: -; V gene: TRBV5-6; J gene: TRBJ1-6; D gene: TRBD1; CDR3 DNA: TGTGCCAGCAACACCGGACAGGGTTCTTCACCCCTCCACTTT; CDR3 protein: CASNTGQGSSPLHF
clone size: -; V gene: TRBV28; J gene: TRBJ1-6; D gene: TRBD1; CDR3 DNA: TGTGCCGGGACAGGCCCTAATTCACCCCTCCACTTT; CDR3 protein: CAGTGPNSPLHF
clone size: -; V gene: TRBV2; J gene: TRBJ1-6; D gene: -; CDR3 DNA: TGTGCCAGCGCCTTGGACCTATCACCCCTCCACTTT; CDR3 protein: CASALDLSPLHF
clone size: -; V gene: TRBV6-5; J gene: TRBJ2-3; D gene: TRBD1; CDR3 DNA: TGTGCCAGCACCCCTACAGGGGTCAAAGATACGCAGTATTTT; CDR3 protein: CASTPTGVKDTQYF
clone size: -; V gene: TRBV28; J gene: TRBJ2-7; D gene: TRBD1; CDR3 DNA: TGTGCCAGCACCTTGGGACAGGGCCTATCCTACGAGCAGTACTTC; CDR3 protein: CASTLGQGLSYEQYF
clone size: -; V gene: TRBV6-5; J gene: TRBJ2-7; D gene: -; CDR3 DNA: TGTGCCAGCACCCGCGGCCAAGCGAACTACGAGCAGTACTTC; CDR3 protein: CASTRGQANYEQYF
clone size: -; V gene: TRBV4-3; J gene: TRBJ2-3; D gene: -; CDR3 DNA: TGCGCCAGCAGCCAAGCCCTAAGCCGGAGGGTTAGCACAGATACGCAGTATTTT; CDR3 protein: CASSQALSRRVSTDTQYF
clone size: once; V gene: TRBV9; J gene: TRBJ2-3; D gene: TRBD1; CDR3 DNA: TGTGCCAGCAGCGTGAGGACAGGGGCGACAGATACGCAGTATTTT; CDR3 protein: CASSVRTGATDTQYF
clone size: -; V gene: TRBV30; J gene: TRBJ1-5; D gene: -; CDR3 DNA: TGTGCCTGGAGTCCCGCGGCCACGAGCAATCAGCCCCAGCATTTT; CDR3 protein: CAWSPAATSNQPQHF
clone size: -; V gene: TRBV21-1; J gene: TRBJ2-7; D gene: -; CDR3 DNA: TGTGCCAGCAGGGGAGGGCCGGGCGAGCAGTACTTC; CDR3 protein: CASRGGPGEQYF
clone size: -; V gene: TRBV4-2; J gene: TRBJ2-7; D gene: -; CDR3 DNA: TGTGCCAGCAGCCAAGATAACAGCGGGTGGAACTACGAGCAGTACTTC; CDR3 protein: CASSQDNSGWNYEQYF
clone size: -; V gene: TRBV24-1; J gene: TRBJ1-2; D gene: TRBD1; CDR3 DNA: TGTGCCACCAGTGACCCCGGGACAGGATCCTATGGCTACACCTTC; CDR3 protein: CATSDPGTGSYGYTF
clone size: few; V gene: TRBV28; J gene: TRBJ2-7; D gene: TRBD1; CDR3 DNA: TGTGCCAGCAGCCAGACAGGGGCGATCTCCTACGAGCAGTACTTC; CDR3 protein: CASSQTGAISYEQYF
clone size: few; V gene: TRBV28; J gene: TRBJ2-7; D gene: TRBD1; CDR3 DNA: TGTGCCAGCAGTGACAGGGGCCCCTACGAGCAGTACTTC; CDR3 protein: CASSDRGPYEQYF
clone size: once; V gene: TRBV5-4; J gene: TRBJ2-7; D gene: -; CDR3 DNA: TGTGCCAGCAGCTTGGGAGGTCGGGGAATAGACGAGCAGTACTTC; CDR3 protein: CASSLGGRGIDEQYF
clone size: -; V gene: TRBV7-2; J gene: TRBJ1-2; D gene: -; CDR3 DNA: TGTGCCAGCAGCCCGAGGTGGGTTCCCTATGGCTACACCTTC; CDR3 protein: CASSPRWVPYGYTF